The next 21 T cell receptor beta chains were all read from a single sample in a study of T cells in Graves' hyperthyroidism and ophthalmopathy. TCR beta CDR3 sequences were amplified from RNA transcripts. HTBI primers drove first-round RT-PCR of the TCR CDR3. TCRdb reprocessed the multiplex PCR reads with MiXCR, giving one entry per CDR3 protein. The sample yields about 640,000 distinct CDR3 sequences, 20% seen once. The sample taken for sequencing was blood. The receptors here all came from a man aged 25-45 years with Graves' ophthalmopathy.

This clonotype was recorded at least ten times. V gene TRBV6-1 combines with J gene TRBJ2-1; 10 positions agree with TRBD2. V dropped 8 bases and J dropped 3; count of bases not matched to a gene: 7. Per the germline V gene, CDR1 is MNHNS and CDR2 is SASEGT. CDR3 length equals 15 residues. The CDR3, as DNA: TGTGCCAGCGCTAGCGGGAGCGAATTCTACAATGAGCAGTTCTTC. It specifies CASASGSEFYNEQFF.

The V and J genes are TRBV18 and TRBJ2-7, with a weak D call TRBD1 (5 bases). V was shortened by 8 bases and J by 4 bases, with 12 bases between the two germline ends. This CDR3 spans 12 amino acids. The germline V gene encodes CDR1 KGHSH and CDR2 LQKENI. CDR3 sequence reads: CASADSSYEQYF. The CDR3 coding sequence is TGTGCCAGCGCTGACAGCTCTTACGAGCAGTACTTC.

The CDR3: CASSFSGGASVHSYNEQFF. CDR3 sequence (DNA): TGTGCCAGCAGTTTCTCCGGGGGGGCTAGCGTACACTCCTACAATGAGCAGTTCTTC. The rearrangement uses TRBV28 and TRBJ2-1; TRBD2 aligns across 8 bases. Germline loops: CDR1 MDHEN, CDR2 SYDVKM. The CDR3 has 19 amino acids. V was pared by 3 bases and J by 0 bases, with 13 bases of the junction left unmatched. Variable domain in full (rest from reference TRBV28 and TRBJ2-1): DVKVTQSSRYLVKRTGEKVFLECVQDMDHENMFWYRQDPGLGLRLIYFSYDVKMKEKGDIPEGYSVSREKKERFSLILESASTNQTSMYLCASSFSGGASVHSYNEQFFGPGTRLTVL.

This clonotype has at least ten counts. This sequence joins TRBV20-1 and TRBJ2-2; D not resolved. V lost 3 bases, J lost 1 base, and 3 bases lay in between. Germline V gene lookup returns CDR1 DFQATT and CDR2 SNEGSKA (reference sequence). This CDR3 region has 12 residues. CDR3 bases: TGCAGTGCTAGGGGGAACACCGGGGAGCTGTTTTTT. Protein: CSARGNTGELFF.

This clonotype has at least ten counts. This chain connects TRBV6-1 to TRBJ2-1; 7 bases align to TRBD2. The germline CDR1 and CDR2 sequences are MNHNS and SASEGT. The CDR3 loop spans 15 amino acids. Trimming at V came to 2 bases and at J to 5 bases, leaving 6 bases not matched to a gene. The CDR3 DNA follows: TGTGCCAGCAGTGAACGATCTAGCGGTAACAATGAGCAGTTCTTC. It translates to CASSERSSGNNEQFF.

This clonotype was recorded a few times. The chain couples TRBV6-1 to TRBJ2-2; weak D call: TRBD1 (5 bases). Deletions cut 5 bases from V and 7 bases from J, with 8 bases between. The germline CDR1 and CDR2 sequences are MNHNS and SASEGT. This CDR3 has 12 amino acids. CDR3 region: CASSPTGGELFF. The CDR3 nucleotides read TGTGCCAGCAGTCCTACAGGCGGGGAGCTGTTTTTT.

A few counts support this clonotype. The V and J genes are TRBV3-1 and TRBJ2-7, with D uncertain. In germline, CDR1 is LGHDT, CDR2 YNNKEL (reference sequence). The CDR3 totals 14 residues. V dropped 2 bases and J dropped 2 bases, with 10 bases sitting between them. CDR3 DNA sequence: TGTGCCAGCAGCCAAAACAGTTTCCCCTACGAGCAGTACTTC. Its protein is CASSQNSFPYEQYF.

The gene calls are TRBV28 and TRBJ2-7; D gene unclear. Germline V gene sequence: CDR1 MDHEN, CDR2 SYDVKM. The CDR3 has 12 amino acids. Trimming pared 4 bases from V and 5 bases from J, leaving 9 bases between. The CDR3 nucleotides read TGTGCCAGCAGTTCCCCCCGGAACGAGCAGTACTTC. As protein: CASSSPRNEQYF.

The chain recombines TRBV12-3 or TRBV12-4 with TRBJ1-2, with D possibly TRBD1 on 5 matching bases. V lost 7 bases and J lost 0, with 21 bases in between. The CDR3 totals 17 residues. CDR3 sequence: CASTRRPGRRTNYGYTF. CDR3 DNA sequence: TGTGCCAGCACCCGTAGACCGGGACGGAGAACTAACTATGGCTACACCTTC.

The chain uses TRBV7-3 and TRBJ2-7; 7 bases line up with TRBD2. This CDR3 spans 15 amino acids. The trim removed 6 bases at V and 3 bases at J, leaving 11 bases unmatched. Germline CDR1 and CDR2: SGHTA and FQGTGA. CDR3 region: CASSEAGSPLYEQYF. CDR3 nucleotides: TGTGCCAGCAGTGAAGCGGGGAGCCCCCTCTACGAGCAGTACTTC.

The V gene is TRBV11-2, the J gene TRBJ1-5, with D perhaps TRBD1 (6 bases). The CDR3 consists of 18 residues. CDR1 and CDR2 from the germline V gene are SGHAT and FQNNGV. Trimming shortened V by 1 base and J by 4 bases, and 20 bases separated the two germline ends. The CDR3 sequence is CASSLATTRQARNQPQHF. The CDR3, as DNA: TGTGCCAGCAGCTTAGCAACTACTAGACAGGCGAGGAATCAGCCCCAGCATTTT.

This clonotype appeared once. The J gene is TRBJ1-5, the V gene TRBV20-1; 7 bases agree with TRBD1. CDR1 is DFQATT, CDR2 SNEGSKA, per germline (reference sequence). There are 14 residues in the CDR3. The trim removed 4 bases at V and 3 bases at J, leaving 6 bases unmatched. CDR3 DNA: TGCAGTGCTACCCACAGGGGAAACAATCAGCCCCAGCATTTT. Translated, it gives CSATHRGNNQPQHF.

This chain uses TRBV5-1 with TRBJ1-1; TRBD1 is a possible D gene (5 bases). The CDR3 totals 16 residues. V gave up 0 bases and J gave up 5 bases, with 17 bases separating them. CDR1 and CDR2 (germline): SGHRS, YFSETQ. CDR3 amino acids: CASSLGQGRLGTEAFF. CDR3 sequence (DNA): TGCGCCAGCAGCTTGGGGCAGGGCCGATTGGGAACTGAAGCTTTCTTT. Drawing the rest from reference TRBV5-1 and TRBJ1-1, the complete variable domain is KAGVTQTPRYLIKTRGQQVTLSCSPISGHRSVSWYQQTPGQGLQFLFEYFSETQRNKGNFPGRFSGRQFSNSRSEMNVSTLELGDSALYLCASSLGQGRLGTEAFFGQGTRLTVV.

This clonotype was seen once. This sequence joins TRBV28 and TRBJ2-7, with D uncertain. This CDR3 is built from 13 residues. Germline-derived CDR1 and CDR2 are MDHEN and SYDVKM. The V end lost 7 bases, the J end lost 1 base, and 11 bases lay between the germline ends. The CDR3 sequence: CASTRSPSYEQYF. In nucleotides, the CDR3 is TGTGCCAGCACCAGGTCCCCTTCCTACGAGCAGTACTTC.

Many counts were recorded for this clonotype. V is TRBV7-2 and J is TRBJ2-5; TRBD2 matches at 11 bases. Germline assignment: CDR1 SGHTA and CDR2 FQGNSA. The V gene end was trimmed by 1 base and the J gene end by 4 bases; junction bases not matched to a gene: 5. The CDR3 loop spans 16 amino acids. This CDR3 reads CASSLGTLAGGETQYF. The DNA of the CDR3 is TGTGCCAGCAGCTTAGGTACCCTAGCGGGAGGAGAGACCCAGTACTTC.

This clonotype was recorded a few times. The chain uses TRBV18 and TRBJ2-1; TRBD2 matches 9 bases. CDR1 is KGHSH, CDR2 LQKENI, per germline. With 3 bases clipped from V and 7 bases from J, the junction kept 4 bases outside the gene matches. The CDR3 runs to 14 residues. In DNA form, the CDR3 reads TGTGCCAGCTCACCGACCCTAGCGGGGAATGAGCAGTTCTTC. Amino acid sequence: CASSPTLAGNEQFF. The full variable domain, rest sourced from reference TRBV18 and TRBJ2-1, is NAGVMQNPRHLVRRRGQEARLRCSPMKGHSHVYWYRQLPEEGLKFMVYLQKENIIDESGMPKERFSAEFPKEGPSILRIQQVVRGDSAAYFCASSPTLAGNEQFFGPGTRLTVL.

This clonotype has just a few counts. Written as DNA, the CDR3 is TGTGCCAGCAGCTTAGGCCCAGGGCTCGGCTACGAGCAGTACTTC. Protein: CASSLGPGLGYEQYF. The rearrangement joins TRBV13 to TRBJ2-7; weak D call: TRBD1 (5 bases). The CDR3 runs 15 residues. The V and J ends lost 0 bases and 3 bases respectively, with 12 bases between them. Germline V gene lookup returns CDR1 PRHDT and CDR2 FYEKMQ (reference sequence). Looking up the rest from reference TRBV13 and TRBJ2-7 gives the full variable domain: AAGVIQSPRHLIKEKRETATLKCYPIPRHDTVYWYQQGPGQDPQFLISFYEKMQSDKGSIPDRFSAQQFSDYHSELNMSSLELGDSALYFCASSLGPGLGYEQYFGPGTRLTVT.

This chain uses TRBV20-1 with TRBJ2-7, with no clear D. Germline CDR1 and CDR2: DFQATT and SNEGSKA (reference sequence). With 6 bases removed from V and 7 bases from J, the gap between germline ends came to 22 bases. The CDR3 is 14 residues long. CDR3 region: CSANSFGQAVEQYF. CDR3 coding DNA: TGCAGTGCCAACTCTTTTGGCCAGGCGGTAGAGCAGTACTTC.

The CDR3 DNA reads as TGTGCCAGCAGTCGGGACTCCGGGCCTTTAAGGACGCAGTATTTT. It translates to CASSRDSGPLRTQYF. This chain connects TRBV27 to TRBJ2-3; possibly TRBD2 for D (6 bases). Trimming removed 5 bases from V and 9 bases from J, with 21 bases in between. The CDR3 is 15 amino acids. CDR1 is MNHEY and CDR2 is SMNVEV in the germline V gene (reference sequence).

This clonotype was picked up a small number of times. The CDR3 sequence is CAWSPGTGRRSPLHF. CDR3 bases: TGTGCCTGGAGTCCCGGGACAGGGAGACGGTCACCCCTCCACTTT. The V gene is TRBV30, the J gene TRBJ1-6; TRBD1 aligns across 9 bases. CDR3 length equals 15 residues. Germline CDR1 reads GTSNPN; CDR2 reads SVGIG (reference sequence). V dropped 2 bases and J dropped 10; count of bases not matched to a gene: 9.

The chain couples TRBV6-6 to TRBJ2-3; unclear D gene. CDR3 length equals 15 residues. V was clipped by 0 bases and J by 6 bases, with 13 bases between them. Germline CDR1 and CDR2: MNHNY and SVGAGI (reference sequence). In nucleotides, the CDR3 is TGTGCCAGCAGTTACTCCCCTAATGGTATTGATACGCAGTATTTT. It encodes CASSYSPNGIDTQYF.